The next 30 T cell receptor beta chains were all read from a single sample in a study of shared clonotypes between healthy human individuals. Repertoires were generated with immunoSEQ multiplex PCR, while TCRdb's copy carries only in-frame clones and drops some. The sample records some 530,000 clones, 70% to 85% being singletons. The specimen sequenced was PBMCs. The receptors derive from a woman aged 40-49 years in good health. Some clones in this sample may be carry-over from other donors' samples.

The chain carries TRBV4-3 and TRBJ1-5; unclear D gene. The CDR3 loop spans 15 amino acids. Germline V lookup: CDR1 LGHNA, CDR2 YSLEER. Deletions cut 0 bases from V and 3 bases from J, with 9 bases between. CDR3 bases: TGCGCCAGCAGCCAAGAGAGGTCACTCAATCAGCCCCAGCATTTT. Translating it yields CASSQERSLNQPQHF.

The genes are TRBV15 and TRBJ2-7, with D maybe TRBD2 (7 bases). Trimming pared 5 bases from V and 2 bases from J, leaving 19 bases between. CDR1 and CDR2 from the germline V gene are LNHNV and YYDKDF (reference sequence). The length of the CDR3 is 16 residues. This CDR3 reads CATSRGIGGATYEQYF. The CDR3 nucleotides are TGTGCCACCAGCCGAGGTATTGGGGGGGCGACCTACGAGCAGTACTTC.

The chain recombines TRBV20-1 with TRBJ1-1; D gene unclear. Per germline, CDR1 DFQATT and CDR2 SNEGSKA (reference sequence). V lost 6 bases and J 8 bases, leaving 7 bases between the germline ends. The CDR3 runs to 9 residues. The CDR3 sequence is CSAHLEAFF. The CDR3 DNA reads TGCAGTGCGCACTTGGAAGCTTTCTTT.

The V call is TRBV6-6, the J call TRBJ2-5; D might be TRBD1 or TRBD2, each matching 5 bases. Between the trimmed V and J ends, which lost 6 bases and 1 base, there was a span of 18 bases. The CDR3 runs 16 residues. The germline CDR1 and CDR2 sequences are MNHNY and SVGAGI (reference sequence). CDR3 residues: CASSRLRLGAQETQYF. In DNA, the CDR3 is TGTGCCAGCAGCCGACTCCGTCTCGGGGCCCAAGAGACCCAGTACTTC.

This clone was recorded a few times. The chain joins TRBV19 to TRBJ2-7, with 11 nucleotides matching TRBD1. The germline gives CDR1 LNHDA, CDR2 SQIVND (reference sequence). Unmatched junction bases numbered 10, after V lost 6 bases and J lost 3 bases. This CDR3 is 16 amino acids long. The CDR3 DNA is TGTGCCAGTAGCATGACCGCGGGACAGGGGGACTACGAGCAGTACTTC. This encodes CASSMTAGQGDYEQYF. The variable domain in full, completed from reference TRBV19 and TRBJ2-7, reads DGGITQSPKYLFRKEGQNVTLSCEQNLNHDAMYWYRQDPGQGLRLIYYSQIVNDFQKGDIAEGYSVSREKKESFPLTVTSAQKNPTAFYLCASSMTAGQGDYEQYFGPGTRLTVT.

The V and J genes are TRBV28 and TRBJ2-1, with 9 bases fitting TRBD2. Germline CDR1 and CDR2: MDHEN and SYDVKM. With 2 bases clipped from V and 7 bases from J, the junction kept 6 bases outside the gene matches. The length of the CDR3 is 15 residues. CDR3 sequence reads: CASSLAGGPSNEQFF. The CDR3 DNA is TGTGCCAGCAGTTTAGCGGGAGGGCCCTCGAATGAGCAGTTCTTC.

As to this clone: The same CDR3 also results from other DNA sequences found in this sample. CDR3 sequence (DNA): TGTGCCAGCAGCTCCGGGACGGGTTCCTACGAGCAGTACTTC. Amino acids: CASSSGTGSYEQYF. The chain employs TRBV11-3 and TRBJ2-7; D assignment may be TRBD1 or TRBD2 (5 bases each). V lost 4 bases to trimming and J lost 1 base, with 11 bases between them. The CDR3 covers 14 residues. Germline CDR1 reads SGHNT; CDR2 reads YENEEA. Combining the CDR3 with reference TRBV11-3 and TRBJ2-7 gives the whole variable domain EAGVVQSPRYKIIEKKQPVAFWCNPISGHNTLYWYLQNLGQGPELLIRYENEEAVDDSQLPKDRFSAERLKGVDSTLKIQPAELGDSAVYLCASSSGTGSYEQYFGPGTRLTVT.

The chain combines TRBV5-5 with TRBJ2-3, with D possibly matching TRBD2 (6 bases). The CDR3 contains 16 residues. V was pared by 0 bases and J by 1 base, with 12 bases between. Germline CDR1 is SGHKS and CDR2 is YYEKEE (reference sequence). The DNA for the CDR3 is TGTGCCAGCAGCTTGGGCGGGGCTCCGGGCACAGATACGCAGTATTTT. As protein: CASSLGGAPGTDTQYF.

V and J are TRBV7-3 and TRBJ2-3; D is ambiguous. The CDR3 length is 13 residues. Per the germline V gene, CDR1 is SGHTA and CDR2 is FQGTGA. With 5 bases removed from V and 4 bases from J, the gap between germline ends came to 10 bases. This CDR3 reads CASSPHIADTQYF. The CDR3, as DNA: TGTGCCAGCAGCCCCCATATAGCAGATACGCAGTATTTT.

V and J are TRBV7-6 and TRBJ2-5; 9 nucleotides align to TRBD2. Germline CDR1 is SGHVS and CDR2 is FNYEAQ. The CDR3 length is 22 residues. V trimming: 0 bases; J trimming: 0 bases; junction bases outside the gene matches: 20. The CDR3 DNA reads TGTGCCAGCAGCTTAGCAAGGAGGGGGCCAAAAGCGGGAGGACCTTACCAAGAGACCCAGTACTTC. This codes for CASSLARRGPKAGGPYQETQYF.

V is TRBV6-5 and J is TRBJ2-7; 11 nucleotides line up with TRBD2. The trim removed 5 bases at V and 6 bases at J, leaving 3 bases unmatched. Germline assignment: CDR1 MNHEY and CDR2 SVGAGI. This CDR3 is 13 amino acids long. CDR3: CASSTSGRREQYF. In DNA, the CDR3 is TGTGCCAGCAGTACTAGCGGGAGACGCGAGCAGTACTTC.

The table lists this clone with a few counts. The V and J genes are TRBV4-2 and TRBJ1-4; TRBD1 is a possible D gene (5 bases). CDR3 length equals 15 residues. V shed 4 bases and J shed 0 bases, with 9 bases lying between them. Germline V gene sequence: CDR1 LGHNA, CDR2 YNFKEQ. CDR3 in amino acids: CASSREQATNEKLFF. DNA for the CDR3: TGTGCCAGCAGCCGGGAACAGGCAACTAATGAAAAACTGTTTTTT.

This chain joins TRBV6-5 and TRBJ2-2, with D hard to call. This CDR3 spans 12 amino acids. V was clipped by 5 bases and J by 0 bases, with 1 base between them. Germline CDR1 and CDR2: MNHEY and SVGAGI. The CDR3 spells CASSPNTGELFF. Here the CDR3 DNA reads TGTGCCAGCAGTCCGAACACCGGGGAGCTGTTTTTT.

This sequence joins TRBV27 and TRBJ2-5, with no clear D. This CDR3 spans 13 amino acids. Germline V gene lookup returns CDR1 MNHEY and CDR2 SMNVEV (reference sequence). V was clipped by 8 bases and J by 5 bases, with 15 bases between them. The CDR3 region is CASGFQLGETQYF. The CDR3 bases are TGTGCCAGCGGATTCCAGCTAGGGGAGACCCAGTACTTC.

This chain links TRBV9 with TRBJ2-1; 9 nucleotides line up with TRBD1. V dropped 4 bases and J dropped 8; count of bases not matched to a gene: 10. Germline CDR1 is SGDLS and CDR2 is YYNGEE. The CDR3 is made up of 15 amino acids. CDR3 sequence: CASSSRGTGYHEQFF. CDR3 nucleotide sequence: TGTGCCAGCAGCTCCCGCGGGACAGGGTACCATGAGCAGTTCTTC.

Only a few counts were recorded for this clone. The chain joins TRBV10-2 to TRBJ2-7; unclear D gene. The germline CDR1 and CDR2 sequences are WSHSY and SAAADI. Between the trimmed V and J ends, which lost 3 bases and 3 bases, there was a span of 3 bases. The CDR3 sequence is 11 residues long. The CDR3 coding sequence is TGCGCCAGCAGTGAAGGCTACGAGCAGTACTTC. Translation: CASSEGYEQYF.

This clone has ten or more counts. The same CDR3 can be traced to other DNA sequences in this sample. The CDR3 here is CASSPEGAGGDLIRVSSGANVLTF. CDR3 DNA: TGCGCCAGCAGCCCGGAAGGGGCGGGAGGAGACTTAATTAGGGTGAGCTCTGGGGCCAACGTCCTGACTTTC. The genes are TRBV5-1 and TRBJ2-6, with TRBD2 identical over 8 bases. V lost 4 bases and J lost 0; bases outside the gene matches: 27. Per germline, CDR1 SGHRS and CDR2 YFSETQ. This CDR3 is built from 24 residues.

The rearrangement joins TRBV7-3 to TRBJ2-1, with 9 bases matching TRBD2. J gave up 6 bases and V 2 bases, and 5 bases lay outside the gene matches. CDR1 is SGHTA and CDR2 is FQGTGA in the germline V gene. This CDR3 is 15 amino acids long. The CDR3 loop reads CASSLVLAGPNEQFF. In DNA, the CDR3 is TGTGCCAGCAGCTTAGTTCTAGCGGGACCCAATGAGCAGTTCTTC.

This clone was counted a single time. The V gene is TRBV6-6, the J gene TRBJ1-3, with unresolved D. The germline gives CDR1 MNHNY, CDR2 SVGAGI (reference sequence). V lost 5 bases, J lost 0 bases, and 11 bases lay in between. The CDR3 length is 15 residues. The CDR3 spells CASSHRELSGNTIYF. CDR3 in DNA: TGTGCCAGCAGTCACCGGGAACTCTCTGGAAACACCATATATTTT.

The rearrangement uses TRBV2 and TRBJ1-1, with D perhaps matching TRBD1 (6 bases). Looked up from germline, CDR1 is SNHLY and CDR2 is FYNNEI. The V end was cut by 6 bases, the J end by 1 base, with 12 bases between. The CDR3 loop spans 14 amino acids. CDR3 nucleotide sequence: TGTGCCAGCAGGGACAGAGGGCGGAACACTGAAGCTTTCTTT. It is translated as CASRDRGRNTEAFF.

This clone has only one observation. V is TRBV27 and J is TRBJ1-4; the match to TRBD1 covers 7 bases. The V and J ends lost 7 bases and 6 bases, in that order; junction bases with no gene match: 8. Looked up from germline, CDR1 is MNHEY and CDR2 is SMNVEV (reference sequence). The length of the CDR3 is 14 residues. In DNA, the CDR3 is TGTGCCAGCAAAAAACAGGGGCAAGATGAAAAACTGTTTTTT. Encoded protein: CASKKQGQDEKLFF.

This clone was picked up a small number of times. The J gene is TRBJ2-2, the V gene TRBV25-1, with D unclear. Germline V gives CDR1 MGHDK, CDR2 SYGVNS. The CDR3 runs 14 residues. V shed 2 bases and J shed 0 bases, with 4 bases lying between them. As DNA, the CDR3 is TGTGCCAGCAGTGAAGTCGCGAACACCGGGGAGCTGTTTTTT. It codes for CASSEVANTGELFF. Complete variable domain (other parts from reference TRBV25-1 and TRBJ2-2): EADIYQTPRYLVIGTGKKITLECSQTMGHDKMYWYQQDPGMELHLIHYSYGVNSTEKGDLSSESTVSRIRTEHFPLTLESARPSHTSQYLCASSEVANTGELFFGEGSRLTVL.

J is TRBJ1-2 and V is TRBV6-5; TRBD1 might be the D (6 bases). Trimming removed 8 bases from V and 6 bases from J, with 16 bases in between. The CDR3 contains 13 residues. Looked up from germline, CDR1 is MNHEY and CDR2 is SVGAGI. The CDR3 sequence is CASQTRGRNGYTF. The CDR3 DNA is TGTGCCAGCCAAACTCGGGGGCGGAATGGCTACACCTTC.

V is TRBV9 and J is TRBJ2-1; TRBD2 agrees at 8 bases. The CDR3 consists of 14 residues. V lost 4 bases to trimming and J lost 9 bases; unmatched junction nucleotides: 9. Germline V gene sequence: CDR1 SGDLS, CDR2 YYNGEE. The CDR3 reads CASSLISGSSEQFF. CDR3 in DNA: TGTGCCAGCAGCTTAATCAGCGGGAGTAGTGAGCAGTTCTTC.

A single count supports this clone. Other DNA sequences in the sample encode the same CDR3. The genes are TRBV18 and TRBJ2-1; 11 bases agree with TRBD2. CDR1 is KGHSH, CDR2 LQKENI, per germline. J gave up 4 bases and V 3 bases, and 5 bases lay outside the gene matches. The CDR3 is 16 residues long. DNA for the CDR3: TGTGCCAGCTCACCCGGGACTAGCGGTGCGTACAATGAGCAGTTCTTC. It is translated as CASSPGTSGAYNEQFF.

The chain links TRBV6-1 to TRBJ2-1, with D hard to call. In germline, CDR1 is MNHNS, CDR2 SASEGT. V lost 2 bases to trimming and J lost 7 bases, with 6 bases between them. The CDR3 has 12 residues. The DNA for the CDR3 is TGTGCCAGCAGTGAACGGCGGAATGAGCAGTTCTTC. Encoded protein: CASSERRNEQFF.

The chain employs TRBV30 and TRBJ2-5; tentatively, D is TRBD2 (5 bases). With 0 bases removed from V and 5 bases from J, the gap between germline ends came to 13 bases. The CDR3 is made up of 14 amino acids. The germline V gene encodes CDR1 GTSNPN and CDR2 SVGIG (reference sequence). The CDR3 protein is CAWSVGGSGETQYF. The CDR3 DNA reads as TGTGCCTGGAGTGTCGGCGGGTCGGGGGAGACCCAGTACTTC.

Comments on this clone: Germline and junction disagree at one end, which may indicate a read error. The chain uses TRBV11-3 and TRBJ2-1; 10 bases match TRBD2. The V gene's germline CDR1 is SGHNT and CDR2 YENEEA. The CDR3 contains 15 residues. CDR3 amino acids: CASSLGLADYNGQFF. CDR3 bases: TGTGCCAGCAGCCTCGGACTAGCGGATTACAATGGGCAGTTCTTC.

In its sample, this clone was seen a few times. The chain links TRBV11-2 to TRBJ1-1; D is possibly TRBD1 (6 bases). V dropped 1 base and J dropped 4 bases, with 13 bases sitting between them. The CDR3 spans 15 residues. Germline V lookup: CDR1 SGHAT, CDR2 FQNNGV. CDR3 nucleotides: TGTGCCAGCAGCTTAGGGGCAGGGGAGAGCACTGAAGCTTTCTTT. Its translation is CASSLGAGESTEAFF.

V usage is TRBV6-5 and J usage is TRBJ2-5; TRBD2 matches 8 bases. CDR3 size: 13 residues. Germline trimming cut 6 bases from V and 5 bases from J; bases unmatched to any gene: 5. Germline V gives CDR1 MNHEY, CDR2 SVGAGI. The CDR3 region is CASRAGGLETQYF. CDR3 coding DNA: TGTGCCAGCAGGGCGGGGGGCTTGGAGACCCAGTACTTC.